A single sample gave rise to the 29 T cell receptor beta chains below, sequenced in a study of blood T cell repertoires in COVID-19 (dated by TCRdb to about 2020). Library preparation used the immunoSEQ multiplex PCR assay. This is the immuneACCESS table as TCRdb keeps it, with only in-frame sequences that have V and J called. A part of the clones is gone; compared with another copy, unresolved V genes explain less than half, and the rest is unexplained. The sample table lists 6,500 to 7,000 clones, 86% of them with a count of one. Together, the top ten hold over 7.5% of the sample. The specimen sequenced was peripheral blood. The receptors were gathered from a human donor with active COVID-19. The donor label of this sample is uncertain.

The V and J genes are TRBV7-6 and TRBJ2-7; no clear D gene. This CDR3 is 15 amino acids long. Looked up from germline, CDR1 is SGHVS and CDR2 is FNYEAQ. The V end lost 2 bases, the J end lost 0 bases, and 11 bases lay between the germline ends. CDR3: CASSLFSLTSYEQYF. The CDR3 DNA reads TGTGCCAGCAGCTTATTTTCCCTAACCTCCTACGAGCAGTACTTC.

V usage is TRBV7-6 and J usage is TRBJ2-1; 7 nucleotides agree with TRBD2. The CDR3 runs to 16 residues. CDR1 and CDR2 (germline): SGHVS, FNYEAQ. The V and J ends lost 1 base and 3 bases, in that order; junction bases with no gene match: 6. For the CDR3, the DNA is TGTGCCAGCAGCTTAGTGGCGGGGGTAATCTACAATGAGCAGTTCTTC. This gives the protein CASSLVAGVIYNEQFF. Variable domain in full (rest from reference TRBV7-6 and TRBJ2-1): GAGVSQSPRYKVTKRGQDVALRCDPISGHVSLYWYRQALGQGPEFLTYFNYEAQQDKSGLPNDRFSAERPEGSISTLTIQRTEQRDSAMYRCASSLVAGVIYNEQFFGPGTRLTVL.

This clone was seen more than once but under ten times. The chain couples TRBV6-1 to TRBJ2-7; D is ambiguous. V dropped 1 base and J dropped 5 bases, with 9 bases sitting between them. CDR1 MNHNS and CDR2 SASEGT come from the germline V gene. CDR3 size: 13 residues. The CDR3 DNA follows: TGTGCCAGCAGTGAAGAGTCCAGGCACGAGCAGTACTTC. Translating it yields CASSEESRHEQYF.

This chain connects TRBV7-9 to TRBJ1-1; D is ambiguous. The V gene lost 0 bases and the J gene lost 6 bases, with 11 bases spanning the gap. Germline V gene lookup returns CDR1 SEHNR and CDR2 FQNEAQ (reference sequence). This CDR3 has 14 amino acids. The CDR3 is CASSLAGGYSEAFF. CDR3 bases: TGTGCCAGCAGCTTAGCGGGAGGGTACTCTGAAGCTTTCTTT.

This chain joins TRBV19 and TRBJ2-7, with 11 bases lining up with TRBD2. The CDR3 is 15 residues long. With V trimmed by 4 bases and J by 1 base, 3 bases remained unmatched. Germline-derived CDR1 and CDR2 are LNHDA and SQIVND (reference sequence). The CDR3 reads CASSKLAGDSYEQYF. The CDR3 bases are TGTGCCAGTAGTAAACTAGCGGGAGATTCCTACGAGCAGTACTTC.

V gene TRBV11-2 combines with J gene TRBJ1-2, with D possibly matching TRBD1 (5 bases). The length of the CDR3 is 15 residues. The ends were cut back, 5 bases at V and 7 bases at J, with 20 bases in the middle. Germline V lookup: CDR1 SGHAT, CDR2 FQNNGV. CDR3 sequence reads: CASSIGGGGGFGYTF. CDR3 coding DNA: TGTGCCAGCAGCATCGGGGGGGGTGGAGGTTTTGGCTACACCTTC.

The chain couples TRBV5-6 to TRBJ2-4; the match to TRBD1 covers 8 bases. The CDR3 is 16 amino acids. Germline CDR1 is SGHDT and CDR2 is YYEEEE. V shed 4 bases, J shed 8 bases, and the junction held 14 bases outside the gene matches. The CDR3 spells CASSRRTGRVLDIQYF. CDR3 DNA: TGTGCCAGCAGCCGCCGGACAGGGCGGGTTTTGGACATTCAGTACTTC.

The CDR3 spells CASSLTGATTHSNQPQHF. The CDR3 DNA follows: TGTGCCAGCAGCTTAACAGGGGCAACTACCCATAGCAATCAGCCCCAGCATTTT. The V gene is TRBV7-2, the J gene TRBJ1-5; TRBD1 matches at 7 bases. This CDR3 comprises 18 residues. In germline, CDR1 is SGHTA, CDR2 FQGNSA. Unmatched junction bases numbered 10, after V lost 2 bases and J lost 0 bases.

The rearrangement joins TRBV11-3 to TRBJ2-7; possibly TRBD2 for D (6 bases). The CDR3 spans 16 residues. CDR1 is SGHNT and CDR2 is YENEEA in the germline V gene. V was clipped by 2 bases and J by 4 bases, with 18 bases between them. Here the CDR3 reads CASSLFPGAKVYEQYF. The CDR3 DNA sequence: TGTGCCAGCAGCTTATTTCCGGGAGCCAAGGTTTACGAGCAGTACTTC.

Comments on this clone: The sample holds other DNA sequences that translate to the same CDR3. The gene calls are TRBV12-3 or TRBV12-4 and TRBJ2-1, with TRBD1 identical over 9 bases. With V trimmed by 4 bases and J by 10 bases, 5 bases remained unmatched. The length of the CDR3 is 13 residues. Here the CDR3 reads CASSSGQGHEQFF. In nucleotides, the CDR3 is TGTGCCAGCAGTTCGGGACAGGGCCACGAGCAGTTCTTC.

The chain carries TRBV10-3 and TRBJ1-2; TRBD1 aligns across 9 bases. V was pared by 1 base and J by 3 bases, with 3 bases of the junction left unmatched. Germline CDR1 and CDR2: ENHRY and SYGVKD. The CDR3 spans 15 residues. The CDR3 sequence: CAISEWTGADYGYTF. DNA of the CDR3: TGTGCCATCAGTGAGTGGACAGGGGCGGACTATGGCTACACCTTC.

The chain uses TRBV20-1 and TRBJ2-5; TRBD1 is a possible D gene (7 bases). CDR3 length: 16 amino acids. CDR1 is DFQATT, CDR2 SNEGSKA, per germline (reference sequence). V was shortened by 3 bases and J by 2 bases, with 19 bases between the two germline ends. In DNA form, the CDR3 reads TGCAGTGCTAGTTTCCCCCACGGGGGACAGCAAGAGACCCAGTACTTC. Amino acid sequence: CSASFPHGGQQETQYF.

The chain links TRBV25-1 to TRBJ2-2; 7 bases map to TRBD1. V shed 8 bases, J shed 4 bases, and the junction held 10 bases outside the gene matches. CDR3 size: 15 residues. CDR1 and CDR2 from the germline V gene are MGHDK and SYGVNS. CDR3 residues: CASSVMDRSTGELFF. As DNA, the CDR3 is TGTGCCAGCTCCGTCATGGACAGGAGCACCGGGGAGCTGTTTTTT.

The chain's CDR3 is CASSEGLGTGANVLTF. CDR3 bases: TGTGCCAGCAGCGAAGGACTTGGGACTGGGGCCAACGTCCTGACTTTC. V gene TRBV9 combines with J gene TRBJ2-6; a possible D gene is TRBD2 (5 bases). CDR1 SGDLS and CDR2 YYNGEE come from the germline V gene. The CDR3 spans 16 residues. V was clipped by 3 bases and J by 2 bases, with 12 bases between them.

This clone has only one observation. The rearrangement links TRBV11-3 to TRBJ1-4; no definite D call. Germline V gene lookup returns CDR1 SGHNT and CDR2 YENEEA. The CDR3 is 16 amino acids. The ends were cut back, 1 base at V and 0 bases at J, with 9 bases in the middle. CDR3 coding DNA: TGTGCCAGCAGCTTAGGAGGGCGAGCAACTAATGAAAAACTGTTTTTT. It yields the protein CASSLGGRATNEKLFF. The whole variable domain, remainder taken from reference TRBV11-3 and TRBJ1-4, is EAGVVQSPRYKIIEKKQPVAFWCNPISGHNTLYWYLQNLGQGPELLIRYENEEAVDDSQLPKDRFSAERLKGVDSTLKIQPAELGDSAVYLCASSLGGRATNEKLFFGSGTQLSVL.

In DNA form, the CDR3 reads TGTGCCACCAGTGATGGAAAGACAGAGAGGTTGGGCTCGGCCAAAAACATTCAGTACTTC. This codes for CATSDGKTERLGSAKNIQYF. V and J are TRBV24-1 and TRBJ2-4; a weak D match, TRBD1 (5 bases). V shed 3 bases and J shed 1 base, with 24 bases lying between them. CDR1 KGHDR and CDR2 SFDVKD come from the germline V gene. This CDR3 contains 20 residues.

This chain joins TRBV5-1 and TRBJ2-5; tentative D call: TRBD1 (5 bases). This CDR3 contains 16 residues. Per the germline V gene, CDR1 is SGHRS and CDR2 is YFSETQ. With 0 bases removed from V and 4 bases from J, the gap between germline ends came to 16 bases. The CDR3 DNA is TGCGCCAGCAGCTTGGGAGGCCAGGGAAGGAGAGAGACCCAGTACTTC. Translation gives CASSLGGQGRRETQYF.

This clone was detected once. The V gene is TRBV19, the J gene TRBJ2-1, with 8 positions matching TRBD1. The J segment lost 7 bases and the V segment lost 3 bases, leaving 8 bases of the junction unmatched. The germline CDR1 and CDR2 sequences are LNHDA and SQIVND (reference sequence). The CDR3 loop spans 15 amino acids. This chain's CDR3 is CASSIPRGQLNEQFF. The DNA of the CDR3 is TGTGCCAGTAGTATCCCCAGGGGGCAGTTGAATGAGCAGTTCTTC.

The chain carries TRBV6-5 and TRBJ1-1; 8 bases align to TRBD1. CDR1 MNHEY and CDR2 SVGAGI come from the germline V gene. Trimming removed 8 bases from V and 5 bases from J; junction bases left unmatched: 4. This CDR3 contains 12 residues. The CDR3, as DNA: TGTGCCAGCCGGACAGGGAAAACTGAAGCTTTCTTT. Its protein is CASRTGKTEAFF.

The V and J genes are TRBV18 and TRBJ2-7, with 9 bases fitting TRBD1. CDR1 and CDR2 (germline): KGHSH, LQKENI. V gave up 2 bases and J gave up 3 bases; unmatched junction bases: 2. The CDR3 covers 14 residues. CDR3 loop: CASSPGTGIYEQYF. The CDR3 region has the DNA TGTGCCAGCTCACCAGGGACAGGGATCTACGAGCAGTACTTC.

The chain employs TRBV7-9 and TRBJ2-1, with D possibly matching TRBD2 (5 bases). Germline-derived CDR1 and CDR2 are SEHNR and FQNEAQ (reference sequence). The CDR3 spans 15 residues. Deletions cut 5 bases from V and 1 base from J, with 12 bases between. CDR3 sequence: CASSPPPGSYNEQFF. DNA for the CDR3: TGTGCCAGCAGCCCCCCTCCGGGGTCCTACAATGAGCAGTTCTTC.

The rearrangement links TRBV5-1 to TRBJ2-2; no clear D. CDR3 length equals 16 residues. Trimming took 2 bases from V and 1 from J, leaving 12 bases between them. The germline CDR1 and CDR2 sequences are SGHRS and YFSETQ. CDR3 sequence reads: CASSFAAHLNTGELFF. The CDR3 region has the DNA TGCGCCAGCAGCTTCGCGGCACACCTGAACACCGGGGAGCTGTTTTTT.

V usage is TRBV5-1 and J usage is TRBJ2-5; 9 nucleotides align to TRBD2. The CDR3 length is 16 residues. Germline V CDR1 and CDR2: SGHRS, YFSETQ. Germline trimming cut 6 bases from V and 1 base from J; bases unmatched to any gene: 10. CDR3: CASTVLAGVSQETQYF. Written as DNA, the CDR3 is TGCGCCAGCACCGTTTTAGCGGGAGTATCCCAAGAGACCCAGTACTTC.

The DNA of the CDR3 is TGTGCCAGCAGTGACGGAGGACAGAGAAGCTCCTACGAGCAGTACTTC. Translation: CASSDGGQRSSYEQYF. This sequence joins TRBV6-1 and TRBJ2-7; perhaps TRBD1 as D (6 bases). V gave up 3 bases and J gave up 0 bases, with 15 bases separating them. CDR1 MNHNS and CDR2 SASEGT come from the germline V gene. CDR3 size: 16 residues.

This chain links TRBV19 with TRBJ2-3; D is uncertain. Germline lookup yields CDR1 LNHDA and CDR2 SQIVND (reference sequence). The CDR3 has 13 amino acids. V shed 7 bases and J shed 3 bases, with 11 bases lying between them. The CDR3 nucleotides are TGTGCCAGTATGAGTAAAATGACAGATACGCAGTATTTT. Its protein is CASMSKMTDTQYF.

The chain uses TRBV14 and TRBJ2-2, with 9 bases fitting TRBD1. The germline V gene encodes CDR1 SGHDN and CDR2 FVKESK. The CDR3 spans 15 residues. The trim removed 4 bases at V and 7 bases at J, leaving 7 bases unmatched. CDR3: CASSPNRGRHGELFF. The CDR3 DNA is TGTGCCAGCAGCCCTAACAGGGGGCGTCACGGGGAGCTGTTTTTT.

As regards this clone: An end of the junction differs from the germline gene, which may be a read error. Here the CDR3 DNA reads TGCGCCAGCAGTGAGTCGGGACAGGGTTACGACCAGTACTTC. This gives the protein CASSESGQGYDQYF. The chain has TRBV10-2 and TRBJ2-7; 9 bases fit TRBD1. Germline values: CDR1 WSHSY, CDR2 SAAADI. This CDR3 has 14 residues.

CDR3 DNA sequence: TGTGCCAGCAGCTTAGCTTTATCCCAGCCCCAGCATTTT. Translated: CASSLALSQPQHF. The rearrangement uses TRBV7-8 and TRBJ1-5; no definite D call. V was pared by 0 bases and J by 7 bases, with 7 bases between. The CDR3 covers 13 residues. Germline assignment: CDR1 SGHVS and CDR2 FQNEAQ.

The chain joins TRBV15 to TRBJ2-1; possible D gene TRBD1, 6 bases. The CDR3 consists of 17 residues. Trimming removed 3 bases at V and 5 bases at J, with 20 bases between. The germline gives CDR1 LNHNV, CDR2 YYDKDF (reference sequence). The CDR3 region is CATSSGPGQPFHNEQFF. In nucleotides, the CDR3 is TGTGCCACCAGCAGCGGCCCGGGACAACCATTCCACAATGAGCAGTTCTTC.